This record covers a single TCR beta chain. Its antigen remains unknown. These data are taken from a study of T cells in localized non-small cell lung cancer. Study conclusions and caveats: Longer overall survival was associated with a higher density of T cells in the blood. Uninvolved nearby lung showed the greatest T cell clonality, exceeding that found in tumor. A median about 62 of the top 100 tumor clones appeared in adjacent lung. Investigators sequenced only a single tumor region, leaving heterogeneity possible.

From germline, CDR1 is MNHEY and CDR2 SMNVEV (reference sequence). V lost 6 bases to trimming and J lost 6 bases; unmatched junction nucleotides: 4. The CDR3 sequence is 13 residues long. Assay: immunoSEQ multiplex PCR; the TCRdb copy retains only in-frame clones and omits some. The sample contains roughly 90,000 clones, roughly 93% of which appear only once. The sequence was obtained from a woman aged 35 to 75 with stage II squamous cell lung carcinoma. The J gene is TRBJ1-5, the V gene TRBV27; 8 nucleotides align to TRBD1. Sequences were derived from PBMCs, sampled before any cancer treatment. The CDR3 DNA sequence: TGTGCCAGCAGGCCTACAGGGGGTCAGCCCCAGCATTTT. Amino acids: CASRPTGGQPQHF.